What follows are 13 T cell receptor beta chains derived from one specimen sequenced in a study of OX40 agonist ivuxolimab in advanced cancers. Generated by immunoSEQ multiplex PCR, the TCRdb table keeps only in-frame clones and is missing some. The table records approximately 84,000 clones, 89% of them present only once. Specimen: CD4+ or CD8+ T cells sorted from blood, collected in a trial of the OX40 agonist ivuxolimab. All receptors derive from an adult with an advanced solid tumor such as melanoma, head and neck, liver or kidney cancer.

The chain links TRBV5-1 to TRBJ2-1; D perhaps matches TRBD2 (5 bases). The germline V gene encodes CDR1 SGHRS and CDR2 YFSETQ. The length of the CDR3 is 15 residues. The V and J ends lost 0 bases and 0 bases respectively, with 7 bases between them. The DNA of the CDR3 is TGCGCCAGCAGCTTGGAGGAGGCCTCCTACAATGAGCAGTTCTTC. Its protein is CASSLEEASYNEQFF.

Only a few counts were recorded for this clone. The V gene is TRBV18, the J gene TRBJ1-3; D remains ambiguous. This CDR3 spans 17 amino acids. In germline, CDR1 is KGHSH, CDR2 LQKENI. Trimming shortened V by 2 bases and J by 0 bases, and 14 bases separated the two germline ends. CDR3 nucleotide sequence: TGTGCCAGCTCACCAATTCTGGTGTACCGCTCTGGAAACACCATATATTTT. Translation gives CASSPILVYRSGNTIYF.

The chain employs TRBV12-5 and TRBJ1-1; TRBD1 matches at 9 bases. V shed 5 bases and J 11 bases; nucleotides not matched to a gene: 6. Germline CDR1 LGHNT, CDR2 FRNRAP. CDR3 length: 12 amino acids. The CDR3 spells CASGEGQGSAFF. The CDR3 nucleotides are TGTGCTAGTGGTGAGGGACAGGGTTCGGCTTTCTTT.

This clone was detected once. This chain uses TRBV19 with TRBJ1-2; D may be TRBD1 (5 bases). Trimming left V 1 base short and J 7 bases short, with 10 bases between. The CDR3 extends over 13 amino acids. Germline V gene sequence: CDR1 LNHDA, CDR2 SQIVND (reference sequence). The CDR3 sequence is CASSIARDSGYTF. In nucleotides, the CDR3 is TGTGCCAGTAGTATAGCCAGGGACTCTGGCTACACCTTC.

This chain joins TRBV7-8 and TRBJ2-3, with TRBD2 matching 13 bases. Trimming cost V 1 base and J 5 bases; bases outside gene matches: 9. This CDR3 is 18 amino acids long. CDR1 SGHVS and CDR2 FQNEAQ come from the germline V gene. CDR3 in DNA: TGTGCCAGCAGCTTAGTGGGCGGGACTAGCGGGGATGGAGATACGCAGTATTTT. Its translation: CASSLVGGTSGDGDTQYF.

The J gene is TRBJ1-2, the V gene TRBV19; D might be TRBD1 (5 bases). Between the trimmed V and J ends, which lost 6 bases and 8 bases, there was a span of 19 bases. The CDR3 contains 14 residues. Germline V lookup: CDR1 LNHDA, CDR2 SQIVND (reference sequence). The CDR3 DNA reads as TGTGCCAGTAGGAAAAACCCGCGGGGGGAAGGCTACACCTTC. Protein sequence: CASRKNPRGEGYTF. Together with reference TRBV19 and TRBJ1-2, the CDR3 gives the full variable domain: DGGITQSPKYLFRKEGQNVTLSCEQNLNHDAMYWYRQDPGQGLRLIYYSQIVNDFQKGDIAEGYSVSREKKESFPLTVTSAQKNPTAFYLCASRKNPRGEGYTFGSGTRLTVV.

This chain links TRBV5-6 with TRBJ2-1; 8 positions agree with TRBD2. Germline values: CDR1 SGHDT, CDR2 YYEEEE. J lost 8 bases, V lost 4 bases, and 11 bases had no gene match. This CDR3 region has 15 residues. The CDR3 protein is CASSPRGTSYDEQFF. The CDR3 coding sequence is TGTGCCAGCAGCCCGCGCGGGACTAGTTACGATGAGCAGTTCTTC.

The rearrangement joins TRBV5-1 to TRBJ2-3; 7 bases are a match to TRBD2. The CDR3 contains 14 residues. With 1 base clipped from V and 6 bases from J, the junction kept 5 bases outside the gene matches. Germline CDR1 and CDR2: SGHRS and YFSETQ. The CDR3 loop reads CASSLSFGGDTQYF. In nucleotides, the CDR3 is TGCGCCAGCAGCTTGAGTTTCGGGGGGGATACGCAGTATTTT.

In this sample, this clone turned up once. The gene calls are TRBV7-8 and TRBJ1-2; 8 bases are shared with TRBD1. Germline CDR1 and CDR2: SGHVS and FQNEAQ. The CDR3 has 15 residues. V gave up 5 bases and J gave up 4 bases; unmatched junction bases: 9. Written as DNA, the CDR3 is TGTGCCAGCAGCCGGACGGGACAGGCGTCCTATGGCTACACCTTC. Its protein is CASSRTGQASYGYTF.

Regarding this clone: Other nucleotide sequences from this sample produce the same CDR3. The gene calls are TRBV7-9 and TRBJ1-5; possibly TRBD1 for D (5 bases). Per the germline V gene, CDR1 is SEHNR and CDR2 is FQNEAQ (reference sequence). This CDR3 comprises 13 residues. V lost 5 bases and J 7 bases, leaving 12 bases between the germline ends. CDR3 sequence reads: CASSLVGDQPQHF. CDR3 sequence (DNA): TGTGCCAGCAGCCTTGTGGGGGACCAGCCCCAGCATTTT.

The chain links TRBV6-1 to TRBJ1-4; possible D gene TRBD1, 6 bases. The length of the CDR3 is 16 residues. The germline gives CDR1 MNHNS, CDR2 SASEGT. V lost 4 bases to trimming and J lost 3 bases, with 15 bases between them. The CDR3, as DNA: TGTGCCAGCAGTGCATACCGGGACATTCCTAATGAAAAACTGTTTTTT. Translating gives CASSAYRDIPNEKLFF.

This chain connects TRBV2 to TRBJ1-4; 7 nucleotides agree with TRBD1. The CDR3 is made up of 15 amino acids. Germline assignment: CDR1 SNHLY and CDR2 FYNNEI. With V trimmed by 6 bases and J by 7 bases, 11 bases remained unmatched. The CDR3 sequence: CASSPQGQPAEKLFF. CDR3 DNA sequence: TGTGCCAGCAGCCCACAGGGACAGCCGGCTGAAAAACTGTTTTTT.

This rearrangement joins TRBV14 to TRBJ1-1, with D unresolved. Per germline, CDR1 SGHDN and CDR2 FVKESK. V shed 2 bases and J shed 4 bases, with 8 bases lying between them. This CDR3 spans 13 amino acids. The CDR3 nucleotides read TGTGCCAGCAGCCAACAAAGAGGCACTGAAGCTTTCTTT. It is translated as CASSQQRGTEAFF.